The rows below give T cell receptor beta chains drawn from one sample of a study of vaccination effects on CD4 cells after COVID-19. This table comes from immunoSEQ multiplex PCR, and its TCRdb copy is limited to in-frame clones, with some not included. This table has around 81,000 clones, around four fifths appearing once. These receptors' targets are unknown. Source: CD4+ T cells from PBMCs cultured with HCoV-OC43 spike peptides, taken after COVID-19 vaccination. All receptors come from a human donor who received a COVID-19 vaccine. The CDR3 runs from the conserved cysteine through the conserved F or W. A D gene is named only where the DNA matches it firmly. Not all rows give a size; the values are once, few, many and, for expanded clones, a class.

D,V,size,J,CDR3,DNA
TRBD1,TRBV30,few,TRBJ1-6,CAWSRDRDNSPLHF,TGTGCCTGGAGTCGGGACAGGGACAATTCACCCCTCCACTTT
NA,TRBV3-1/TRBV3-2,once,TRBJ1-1,CASSPAVGGTEAFF,TGTGCCAGCAGCCCCGCCGTCGGCGGCACTGAAGCTTTCTTT
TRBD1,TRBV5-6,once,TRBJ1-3,CASSLGTGAFSGNTIYF,TGTGCCAGCAGCTTAGGAACAGGGGCATTCTCTGGAAACACCATATATTTT
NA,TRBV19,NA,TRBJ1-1,CASSTTQGNTEAFF,TGTGCCAGTAGTACAACACAGGGGAACACTGAAGCTTTCTTT
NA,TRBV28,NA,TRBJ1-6,CASSLGSGPLLSGHSPLHF,TGTGCCAGCAGTTTAGGGTCGGGACCCCTCCTGTCTGGCCATTCACCCCTCCACTTT
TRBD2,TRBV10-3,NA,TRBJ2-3,CATSRQRGGSTDTQYF,TGTGCCACCTCACGGCAGCGCGGGGGGAGCACAGATACGCAGTATTTT
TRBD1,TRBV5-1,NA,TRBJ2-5,CASSRAGTGEETQYF,TGCGCCAGCAGCCGAGCCGGGACAGGGGAAGAGACCCAGTACTTC
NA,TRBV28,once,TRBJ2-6,CATRDNGANVLTF,TGTGCCACCCGGGACAATGGGGCCAACGTCCTGACTTTC
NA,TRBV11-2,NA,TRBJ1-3,CASSLGSVGSGNTIYF,TGTGCCAGCAGCTTAGGTAGTGTGGGCTCTGGAAACACCATATATTTT
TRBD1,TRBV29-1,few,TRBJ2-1,CSAEGQGANEQFF,TGCAGCGCTGAGGGACAGGGGGCGAATGAGCAGTTCTTC
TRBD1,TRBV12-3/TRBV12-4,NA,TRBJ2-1,CASSPGQYNEQFF,TGTGCCAGCAGTCCGGGACAGTACAATGAGCAGTTCTTC
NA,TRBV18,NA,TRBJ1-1,CASSPSSRTEAFF,TGTGCCAGCTCACCATCGTCGAGGACTGAAGCTTTCTTT
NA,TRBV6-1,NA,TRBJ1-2,CASSDIRGKGFNYGYTF,TGTGCCAGCAGTGATATCAGAGGAAAGGGGTTTAACTATGGCTACACCTTC
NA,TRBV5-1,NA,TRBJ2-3,CASSPQLSTDTQYF,TGCGCCAGCAGCCCCCAACTAAGCACAGATACGCAGTATTTT
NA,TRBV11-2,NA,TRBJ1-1,CASSLHGPENTEAFF,TGTGCCAGCAGCTTACACGGACCCGAGAACACTGAAGCTTTCTTT
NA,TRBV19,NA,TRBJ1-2,CASSLRAGVTYGYTF,TGTGCCAGTAGTCTCCGCGCAGGAGTTACCTATGGCTACACCTTC
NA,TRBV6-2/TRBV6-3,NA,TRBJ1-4,CASGWYRAANEKLFF,TGTGCCAGCGGTTGGTATAGGGCAGCAAATGAAAAACTGTTTTTT
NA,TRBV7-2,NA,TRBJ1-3,CASSLAILGNTIYF,TGTGCCAGCAGCTTGGCCATACTCGGAAACACCATATATTTT
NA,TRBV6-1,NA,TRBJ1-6,CASSESQGLALHF,TGTGCCAGCAGTGAATCTCAGGGTTTGGCCCTCCACTTT
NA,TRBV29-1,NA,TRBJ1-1,CSVNSGLMNTEAFF,TGCAGCGTTAATTCGGGACTGATGAACACTGAAGCTTTCTTT
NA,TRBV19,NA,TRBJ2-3,CASSREPPAFVSGATDTQYF,TGTGCCAGTAGTAGGGAACCCCCAGCCTTTGTGTCAGGGGCAACAGATACGCAGTATTTT
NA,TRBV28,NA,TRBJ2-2,CASSRREVRDTGELFF,TGTGCCAGCAGCCGGAGAGAGGTCCGGGACACCGGGGAGCTGTTTTTT
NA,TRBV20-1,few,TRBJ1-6,CSASAGGVSFSPLHF,TGCAGTGCTAGTGCCGGGGGTGTAAGTTTTTCACCCCTCCACTTT
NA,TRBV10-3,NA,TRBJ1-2,CAISESGAGYGYTF,TGTGCCATCAGTGAGTCCGGGGCGGGATATGGCTACACCTTC
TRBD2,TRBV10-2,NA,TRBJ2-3,CASSDWASGTTDTQYF,TGCGCCAGCAGTGATTGGGCTAGCGGGACCACAGATACGCAGTATTTT